The source of this T cell receptor (beta chain) is a study of blood T cells in healthy people across ages (dated by TCRdb to about 2015). With regard to the full study: In model experiments, template switching captured roughly one uniquely barcoded TCR beta cDNA molecule for every two T cells. Age-related changes in TCR beta repertoire diversity were measured in the study by deep sequencing normalized with unique cDNA molecular identifiers. Donors were grouped into four age groups: young (average approximately 16 years), middle-aged (39), aged (about 60) and long-lived (about 89). Donors of different ages were randomly distributed across sequencing lanes to avoid experimental bias. For two donors (one aged 18 to 30 and one aged 80 or older), the study analyzed two additional independent replicas of 1 million unique cDNA reads from the same blood draw.

To note about this clonotype: Its recognized antigen is unknown. This may be a read error, as it is one base from a much larger clone.

Library generation was performed with 5' RACE. Sequencing used an Illumina HiSeq 2500. The second PCR ran for roughly 6 to 11 cycles and used a J-beta primer mix along with a sample-barcoded 5' primer. A template-switch 5' adaptor carrying 12 random nucleotides introduced a unique molecular identifier onto each TCR beta cDNA molecule. At least 2.5 million CDR3-containing paired-end reads were obtained from each sample. First-strand cDNA synthesis was performed from all RNA using the Mint cDNA synthesis kit, with priming by a TRBC-specific oligonucleotide. Following uracil-DNA glycosylase treatment, a first 18-cycle PCR with universal primers M1SS and BC2_uni_R was performed on all cDNA. As for how the authors treated the data: For normalization, 1 million high-quality reads, each with a distinct molecular identifier, were randomly selected from each sample. Reads with shared molecular identifiers were discarded instead of being binned into consensus sequences. MiTCR, with a Q25 quality threshold and the strictest error-elimination algorithm, was used for CDR3 identification, clonotype clustering and error correction. A nonparametric unseen species model using Euler transformation provided a lower-bound estimate of total TCR beta diversity. TCRdb ran its own pipeline on the public reads, namely fastp trimming at Q25 and MiXCR clone calling, and kept in-frame beta chains. Each CDR3 protein appears once, grouped with its most common genes and DNA. The V and J calls here are based on TCRdb, not the publication. The sample contains hundreds of thousands of distinct CDR3 sequences, 58% of them found a single time. The ten largest account for roughly 20% of the sample.

General study outcomes and caveats: Estimates of total diversity based on one million sequenced T cells were regarded as lower bounds and as underestimates. A strong correlation was found between observed TCR beta diversity and the percentage of naive T cells measured by flow cytometry. Bulk unsorted PBMC profiling prevented conclusive comparison of naive and antigen-experienced compartments. As age increased, observed TCR beta diversity per million T cells dropped in a roughly linear way, and a significant reduction was already evident by age about 40. The CMV infection status of donors was not known, potentially confounding age-related changes in expanded clonotypes. The long-lived group showed more naive CD4+ T cells, fewer expanded clones and increased TCR diversity than the aged group, suggesting age selection.

Donors were roughly 40 systemically healthy Caucasian individuals from Russia aged roughly 6 to 95 years. Around 9.7 milliliters of peripheral blood were collected from each donor into EDTA-treated Vacutainer tubes. Ficoll-Paque density-gradient centrifugation was used to isolate PBMCs, with at least 7 million obtained per sample. Trizol reagent was used to extract total RNA from PBMCs, with at least 5 micrograms per sample. For every donor, an aliquot of PBMCs went through flow cytometry to measure the percentages of naive CD45RAhigh/CD27high T cells. The V end gives up 6 bases and the J end 13 bases, leaving 7 bases in the junction not matched to a gene. From its cysteine to its phenylalanine, the CDR3 spans 12 amino acids. Of all the DNA, just the CDR3 is kept, 36 bases in frame from base 1. Per the germline V gene (reference sequence), DFQATT is the CDR1 and SNEGSKA is the CDR2.

This TCR derives from a man younger than 45 in good health. Sequencing input: blood. The rearranged chain carries TRBV20-1 and TRBJ2-1, and 12 bases in between align with TRBD2. The CDR3 region: CSALAGGETQFF. The sequenced DNA: TGCAGTGCACTAGCGGGGGGAGAGACCCAGTTCTTC.